These T cell receptor beta chains were read from a single sample in a study of T cells after yellow fever vaccination. TCRdb called the 5' RACE reads again in MiXCR, with one record for every CDR3 protein. The sample lists 550,000 to 750,000 distinct CDR3 sequences; approximately 12% were seen once. Sequencing was performed on PBMCs, taken on the day of the yellow fever booster vaccination. Receptors were obtained from a man between 25 and 39 years old who received the YFV17D yellow fever vaccine. Both conserved end residues are part of each CDR3. Each record gives: clone size, V gene, J gene, D gene, CDR3 DNA, CDR3 protein. D genes are given only for firm matches. A clone size is listed for some rows: how often the clone was seen (once, few, many), or a class if it is expanded.

few	TRBV29-1	TRBJ2-7	TRBD1	TGCAGCGTTGAGACCCCCGCTGCAGGGGACAGCTCCTACGAGCAGTACTTC	CSVETPAAGDSSYEQYF
few	TRBV30	TRBJ2-1	.	TGTGCCTGGACGCGAGACCTCAATGAGCAGTTCTTC	CAWTRDLNEQFF
few	TRBV7-2	TRBJ1-2	TRBD1	TGTGCCAGCAGCGACAGGGGGAGGAACTATGGCTACACCTTC	CASSDRGRNYGYTF
few	TRBV10-2	TRBJ2-1	TRBD2	TGCGCCAGCAGTGAATATACTAGCGGGACAGGTCGGCAGTTCTTC	CASSEYTSGTGRQFF
few	TRBV20-1	TRBJ2-2	.	TGCAGTGTTAGGGGGGGGAGCAACACCGGGGAGCTGTTTTTT	CSVRGGSNTGELFF
.	TRBV20-1	TRBJ1-5	.	TGCAGTGCTAGAGACAGAGTGGTGGGCCGGCCCCAGCATTTT	CSARDRVVGRPQHF
.	TRBV10-3	TRBJ2-1	.	TGTGCCTCCAACCCCATGAGTGACTACAATGAGCAGTTCTTC	CASNPMSDYNEQFF
.	TRBV6-1	TRBJ2-5	TRBD1	TGTGCCAGCAGACCGTCAGGGGGTCGAGAGACCCAGTACTTC	CASRPSGGRETQYF
.	TRBV12-3/TRBV12-4	TRBJ2-1	.	TGTGCCAGCAGCCCAGTCGGACAGTCATACAATGAGCAGTTCTTC	CASSPVGQSYNEQFF
.	TRBV10-3	TRBJ2-3	TRBD2	TGTGCCATCAGCCCCGGGACTAGCGGGAATACGCAGTATTTT	CAISPGTSGNTQYF
.	TRBV24-1	TRBJ2-1	.	TGTGCCACCAGTGATGAGAGGACGGGACCCAATGAGCAGTTCTTC	CATSDERTGPNEQFF
.	TRBV4-2	TRBJ2-5	.	TGTGCCAGCAGCCGCGCAGGGAGCCCCGACGAGACCCAGTACTTC	CASSRAGSPDETQYF
few	TRBV4-2	TRBJ2-1	.	TGTGCCAGCAGCCAAGGGGCGAGCGGGCCACTAGGAAATGAGCAGTTCTTC	CASSQGASGPLGNEQFF
.	TRBV19	TRBJ2-3	.	TGTGCCAGTAGCGAAAAAGGGCGGCGCACAGATACGCAGTATTTT	CASSEKGRRTDTQYF
.	TRBV7-9	TRBJ2-1	.	TGTGCCAGCAGCTCCAGAGCTGTCCCTCAATACAATGAGCAGTTCTTC	CASSSRAVPQYNEQFF
few	TRBV3-1	TRBJ2-1	TRBD2	TGTGCCAGCAGCCAGGGAGGGCGGCAGTTCTTC	CASSQGGRQFF
few	TRBV19	TRBJ2-1	TRBD2	TGTGCCAGCGCGCTACTAGCGGGAGTATATGAGCAGTTCTTC	CASALLAGVYEQFF
.	TRBV9	TRBJ2-1	.	TGTGCCAGCAGCGTATCCAGCTGGAGTTGGAATGAGCAGTTCTTC	CASSVSSWSWNEQFF
many	TRBV29-1	TRBJ2-1	TRBD2	TGCAGCGTTGAGGGGGGGGTTTGGGATGAGCAGTTCTTC	CSVEGGVWDEQFF
.	TRBV4-3	TRBJ2-1	.	TGCGCCAGCAGCCAAGTGGGGGGCGTGAATGATGGGCAGTTCTTC	CASSQVGGVNDGQFF
.	TRBV25-1	TRBJ2-1	.	TGTGCCAGCAGTGAATTCAGTCTAGCTGGGGAGCAGTTCTTC	CASSEFSLAGEQFF
.	TRBV5-1	TRBJ2-2	TRBD2	TGCGCCAGCAGAGCGGGAGAGAGGACCGGGGAGCTGTTTTTT	CASRAGERTGELFF
few	TRBV6-5	TRBJ2-7	.	TGTGCCAGCGGGGGAGCTAGATACGAGCAGTACTTC	CASGGARYEQYF
many	TRBV6-5	TRBJ2-7	.	TGTGCCAGCAGTTACTCGTATAGGGGCTACGAGCAGTACTTC	CASSYSYRGYEQYF
.	TRBV9	TRBJ2-2	.	TGTGCCAGCAGCGTAGGGCTGACCGGGGAGCTGTTTTTT	CASSVGLTGELFF
many	TRBV20-1	TRBJ2-7	.	TGCAGTGCTAGCGACCTATCCTACGAGCAGTACTTC	CSASDLSYEQYF
few	TRBV29-1	TRBJ2-7	.	TGCAGCGTCCAACAGGACTACGAGCAGTACTTC	CSVQQDYEQYF
.	TRBV7-8	TRBJ2-5	.	TGTGCCAGCAGCACTAGGGCCAGTCGAGAGACCCAGTACTTC	CASSTRASRETQYF
.	TRBV24-1	TRBJ1-2	.	TGTGCCACCAGTGACCCCCTGCGGGGCTACACCTTC	CATSDPLRGYTF
.	TRBV20-1	TRBJ2-7	TRBD2	TGCAGTGCTACCCCCCCGGGACTAGCGGACGAGCAGTACTTC	CSATPPGLADEQYF
few	TRBV11-2	TRBJ2-4	TRBD2	TGTGCCAGCAGCACAGGGACTAGCGGAGCCCTTAGGGGCATTCAGTACTTC	CASSTGTSGALRGIQYF
many	TRBV18	TRBJ2-7	.	TGTGCCAGCTCACCACCGGGCAGAAGCTCCTACGAGCAGTACTTC	CASSPPGRSSYEQYF
.	TRBV9	TRBJ2-7	.	TGTGCCAGCAGTCGGCAACTGGGAGCGAGCGGAAGCTCCTACGAGCAGTACTTC	CASSRQLGASGSSYEQYF
.	TRBV19	TRBJ2-5	.	TGTGCCAGTAGACCCGAGGGACTCCAAGAGACCCAGTACTTC	CASRPEGLQETQYF
few	TRBV10-3	TRBJ2-1	TRBD2	TGTGCCATCAGTAGCAGCGGGAGGTCGGTCAATGAGCAGTTCTTC	CAISSSGRSVNEQFF
.	TRBV7-2	TRBJ2-3	.	TGTGCCAGCAGCTTAGGAGCCCCAACAGATACGCAGTATTTT	CASSLGAPTDTQYF
.	TRBV18	TRBJ2-3	.	TGTGCCAGCTCACCACCTGGCGGGACGAGGGGAGATACGCAGTATTTT	CASSPPGGTRGDTQYF
few	TRBV4-2	TRBJ2-6	TRBD1	TGTGCCAGCAGCACCTCCCGTTCGGGACAGCCCATTACTGGGGCCAACGTCCTGACTTTC	CASSTSRSGQPITGANVLTF
.	TRBV7-9	TRBJ2-3	.	TGTGCCAGCAGCTTAGTCACGAATGGGAATACGCAGTATTTT	CASSLVTNGNTQYF
.	TRBV27	TRBJ2-1	.	TGTGCCAGCAGCAACAAGGGTAGATACAATGAGCAGTTCTTC	CASSNKGRYNEQFF
once	TRBV4-3	TRBJ1-2	.	TGCGCCAGCAGCTACGGCCCGAGGTTTGGCTACACCTTC	CASSYGPRFGYTF
few	TRBV5-1	TRBJ2-2	.	TGCGCCAGCAGTTATACAGGACGGACGAACACCGGGGAGCTGTTTTTT	CASSYTGRTNTGELFF
.	TRBV6-1	TRBJ2-1	TRBD1	TGTGCCAGCAGATCACGCGTGGGACAGGGGCACAATGAGCAGTTCTTC	CASRSRVGQGHNEQFF
.	TRBV5-1	TRBJ2-5	.	TGCGCCAGCAGCATCGGGACTCGAGAGACCCAGTACTTC	CASSIGTRETQYF
few	TRBV20-1	TRBJ2-3	.	TGCAGTGCGAAAGGACAAGTTAGCACAGATACGCAGTATTTT	CSAKGQVSTDTQYF
.	TRBV7-2	TRBJ2-5	.	TGTGCCAGCAGCTTAGATCCCTTGGGAGAGACCCTGTACTTC	CASSLDPLGETLYF
.	TRBV20-1	TRBJ2-1	TRBD2	TGCAGTGCTAGCCTAGCGGCTTCCTACAATGAGCAGTTCTTC	CSASLAASYNEQFF
few	TRBV20-1	TRBJ2-1	.	TGCAGTGCGACCGGGGCCTCGAACCACTACAATGAGCAGTTCTTC	CSATGASNHYNEQFF
.	TRBV18	TRBJ2-3	TRBD2	TGTGCCAGCTCACCGGGACTAGAATTTTCAGATACGCAGTATTTT	CASSPGLEFSDTQYF